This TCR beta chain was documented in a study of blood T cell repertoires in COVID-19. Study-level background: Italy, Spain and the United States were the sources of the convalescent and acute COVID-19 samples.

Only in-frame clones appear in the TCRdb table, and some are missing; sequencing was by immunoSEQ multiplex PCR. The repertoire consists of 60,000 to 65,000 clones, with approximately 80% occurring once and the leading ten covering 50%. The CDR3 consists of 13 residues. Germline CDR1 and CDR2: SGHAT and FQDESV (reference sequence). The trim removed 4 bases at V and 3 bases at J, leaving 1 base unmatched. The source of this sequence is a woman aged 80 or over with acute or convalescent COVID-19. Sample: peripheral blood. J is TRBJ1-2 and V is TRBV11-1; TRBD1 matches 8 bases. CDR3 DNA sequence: TGTGCCAGCAGCTCAGGGGGCTACTATGGCTACACCTTC. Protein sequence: CASSSGGYYGYTF.